The clone carrying this T cell receptor (beta chain) has at least ten counts. Antigen: not known. Generated by immunoSEQ multiplex PCR, the TCRdb table keeps only in-frame clones and is missing some. The table lists tens of thousands of clones, with no singletons. The data are from a study of T cells after posttransplantation cyclophosphamide. Broader study findings: Tissue-infiltrating T cells from skin or gut overlapped little with blood T cells. Recipient CMV seropositivity and CMV reactivation strongly tracked TRB clonality.

This sequence originates from a man aged 45-65 years in good health, CMV-negative, and a related stem cell transplant donor. Material for sequencing was PBMCs.

This chain's CDR3 is CASSLQGAGVKGYTF. CDR3 nucleotides: TGTGCCAGCAGCCTACAGGGGGCGGGGGTTAAAGGCTACACCTTC. This rearrangement joins TRBV4-2 to TRBJ1-2; 9 bases agree with TRBD1. The CDR3 extends over 15 amino acids. The germline V gene encodes CDR1 LGHNA and CDR2 YNFKEQ. V dropped 4 bases and J dropped 8; count of bases not matched to a gene: 11.